Below, 12 T cell receptor beta chains from the same sample are listed, as sequenced in a study of T-cell memory formation after mild COVID-19. TCRdb analysed the 5' RACE reads with MiXCR anew, one entry per CDR3 protein. The table has 65,000 to 95,000 distinct CDR3 sequences, about 13% seen once. Sequenced: PBMCs or a T cell subset sorted from them (not recorded which). These receptors originate from a young man who had mild COVID-19 (a few samples of this study predate the infection). Cell type and time point are not known.

In its sample, this clonotype was seen a few times. An end of the junction does not agree with germline; a read error may underlie this. The chain carries TRBV24-1 and TRBJ2-1, with 7 nucleotides matching TRBD1. This CDR3 is built from 15 residues. Germline values: CDR1 KGHDR, CDR2 SFDVKD. The CDR3 DNA reads as TGTGCCACCAGTAGAATGACAGGGCGGACCAATGAGGAGTTCTTC. Translated, it gives CATSRMTGRTNEEFF.

The chain carries TRBV28 and TRBJ1-2, with TRBD1 identical over 12 bases. The ends lost 6 bases at V and 8 bases at J; junction bases unmatched: 13. This CDR3 has 16 amino acids. The germline CDR1 and CDR2 sequences are MDHEN and SYDVKM. This chain's CDR3 is CASSTNMRDRGQGYTF. As DNA, the CDR3 is TGTGCCAGCAGCACGAATATGCGGGACAGGGGGCAAGGCTACACCTTC.

This clonotype was seen only a few times. This chain connects TRBV15 to TRBJ1-4; D not certain. V was pared by 8 bases and J by 5 bases, with 12 bases between. CDR3 length equals 13 residues. Germline V gene data show CDR1 as LNHNV and CDR2 as YYDKDF (reference sequence). The CDR3 reads CATRRVVNEKLFF. The CDR3 coding sequence is TGTGCCACCCGGAGGGTCGTCAATGAAAAACTGTTTTTT. Based on the CDR3 plus reference TRBV15 and TRBJ1-4, the full variable domain is DAMVIQNPRYQVTQFGKPVTLSCSQTLNHNVMYWYQQKSSQAPKLLFHYYDKDFNNEADTPDNFQSRRPNTSFCFLDIRSPGLGDTAMYLCATRRVVNEKLFFGSGTQLSVL.

V usage is TRBV4-1 and J usage is TRBJ2-1; D is unclear. CDR1 and CDR2 from the germline V gene are MGHRA and YSYEKL. The V and J ends lost 0 bases and 8 bases respectively, with 8 bases between them. The CDR3 length is 13 residues. CDR3 in DNA: TGCGCCAGCAGCCAAGACCTTCTTGATGAGCAGTTCTTC. It codes for CASSQDLLDEQFF.

This clonotype was found a few times. The V call is TRBV6-2 or TRBV6-3, the J call TRBJ1-1; TRBD1 might be the D (6 bases). The V and J ends lost 0 bases and 4 bases respectively, with 15 bases between them. The CDR3 is 16 residues long. Germline V gene lookup returns CDR1 MNHEY and CDR2 SVGEGT. CDR3 loop: CASSYSIARGSTEAFF. For the CDR3, the DNA is TGTGCCAGCAGTTACTCGATCGCCAGGGGTAGCACTGAAGCTTTCTTT.

This clonotype was found a few times. This chain uses TRBV20-1 with TRBJ2-3; possible D gene TRBD2, 7 bases. Germline loops: CDR1 DFQATT, CDR2 SNEGSKA (reference sequence). CDR3 size: 14 residues. Trimming stripped 4 bases from V and 6 bases from J, with 17 bases between. The CDR3 here is CSATRGRELDTQYF. CDR3 coding DNA: TGCAGTGCTACCCGGGGGCGGGAGCTGGATACGCAGTATTTT.

The chain links TRBV7-6 to TRBJ2-7, with D perhaps TRBD2 (6 bases). Germline V lookup: CDR1 SGHVS, CDR2 FNYEAQ. The CDR3 sequence is 14 residues long. Deletions cut 5 bases from V and 4 bases from J, with 15 bases between. In DNA, the CDR3 is TGTGCCAGCAGCCCCCGGCCGGGGGAATACGAGCAGTACTTC. Amino acid sequence: CASSPRPGEYEQYF.

The chain combines TRBV10-2 with TRBJ1-2; no reliable D call. V lost 2 bases to trimming and J lost 8 bases, with 9 bases between them. The CDR3 runs 12 residues. In germline, CDR1 is WSHSY, CDR2 SAAADI. CDR3 in amino acids: CASSERAPGYTF. CDR3 in DNA: TGCGCCAGCAGTGAGCGGGCGCCCGGCTACACCTTC.

This chain connects TRBV7-6 to TRBJ2-1, with TRBD1 matching 10 bases. The CDR3 spans 14 residues. The V gene's germline CDR1 is SGHVS and CDR2 FNYEAQ. Trimming at V came to 5 bases and at J to 9 bases, leaving 7 bases not matched to a gene. CDR3 DNA: TGTGCCAGCAGCCCCGGGACAGGGGAACCTGAGCAGTTCTTC. It codes for CASSPGTGEPEQFF.

This rearrangement joins TRBV6-2 or TRBV6-3 to TRBJ2-2, with a possible D match to TRBD2 (6 bases). Germline CDR1 MNHEY, CDR2 SVGEGT. Trimming stripped 6 bases from V and 6 bases from J, with 11 bases between. The CDR3 contains 13 residues. CDR3 bases: TGTGCCAGCAGATTGGGACTTCCCGGGGAGCTGTTTTTT. Amino acid sequence: CASRLGLPGELFF.

The CDR3 region is CASSGRGGYNEQFF. CDR3 nucleotides: TGTGCCAGCAGCGGTCGGGGGGGGTACAATGAGCAGTTCTTC. The J gene is TRBJ2-1, the V gene TRBV9; 8 nucleotides align to TRBD2. Unmatched junction bases numbered 3, after V lost 3 bases and J lost 4 bases. Germline V gene lookup returns CDR1 SGDLS and CDR2 YYNGEE. This CDR3 region has 14 residues. Variable domain in full (rest from reference TRBV9 and TRBJ2-1): DSGVTQTPKHLITATGQRVTLRCSPRSGDLSVYWYQQSLDQGLQFLIQYYNGEERAKGNILERFSAQQFPDLHSELNLSSLELGDSALYFCASSGRGGYNEQFFGPGTRLTVL.

There are a few counts of this clonotype. V gene TRBV6-5 combines with J gene TRBJ2-3; TRBD1 is a possible D gene (6 bases). The germline V gene encodes CDR1 MNHEY and CDR2 SVGAGI. This CDR3 has 13 amino acids. Trimming took 6 bases from V and 4 from J, leaving 11 bases between them. DNA for the CDR3: TGTGCCAGCAGCCATAACAGGGCAGATACGCAGTATTTT. Encoded protein: CASSHNRADTQYF.